The 14 T cell receptor beta chains below come from one sample, sequenced in a study of blood T cells in healthy people across ages. Alongside a J-beta primer mix, a sample-barcoded 5' primer served in a second PCR lasting about 6 to 12 cycles. TCRdb analysed the 5' RACE reads with MiXCR anew, one entry per CDR3 protein. The table lists 710,000 or so distinct CDR3 sequences, 32% of them singletons. The sample consisted of blood. These TCRs come from a woman older than 75 in good health.

V is TRBV18 and J is TRBJ1-6, with 9 bases matching TRBD1. Germline CDR1 is KGHSH and CDR2 is LQKENI. The length of the CDR3 is 18 residues. V lost 1 base, J lost 0 bases, and 4 bases stayed unmatched. The CDR3 region has the DNA TGTGCCAGCTCACCACGAGGGACAGGGACCTCCTATAATTCACCCCTCCACTTT. Its protein product is CASSPRGTGTSYNSPLHF.

J is TRBJ2-6 and V is TRBV5-6; 9 bases fit TRBD1. The ends lost 4 bases at V and 3 bases at J; junction bases unmatched: 11. From germline, CDR1 is SGHDT and CDR2 YYEEEE. The CDR3 totals 18 residues. The chain's CDR3 is CASSRQGQGVRGANVLTF. Here the CDR3 DNA reads TGTGCCAGCAGCCGGCAGGGACAGGGTGTTCGTGGGGCCAACGTCCTGACTTTC.

This chain uses TRBV27 with TRBJ1-1; a weak D match, TRBD1 (6 bases). V was shortened by 7 bases and J by 2 bases, with 20 bases between the two germline ends. This CDR3 region has 16 residues. Germline CDR1 and CDR2: MNHEY and SMNVEV (reference sequence). Written as DNA, the CDR3 is TGTGCCAGCACCCCTCTTTCAGGGGTTGCAAACACTGAAGCTTTCTTT. Translation gives CASTPLSGVANTEAFF.

As for this clonotype: At one of its ends the junction is not consistent with the germline gene, which may arise from a read error. J is TRBJ1-4 and V is TRBV14; 7 nucleotides line up with TRBD1. From germline, CDR1 is SGHDN and CDR2 FVKESK. This CDR3 has 14 amino acids. The CDR3 nucleotides are TGTGTCAGCAGCCCGGGACAGCGCCCCGAAAAACTGTTTTTT. Its protein is CVSSPGQRPEKLFF. Drawing the rest from reference TRBV14 and TRBJ1-4, the complete variable domain is EAGVTQFPSHSVIEKGQTVTLRCDPISGHDNLYWYRRVMGKEIKFLLHFVKESKQDESGMPNNRFLAERTGGTYSTLKVQPAELEDSGVYFCVSSPGQRPEKLFFGSGTQLSVL.

The rearrangement joins TRBV7-2 to TRBJ2-1; D unresolved. The CDR3 is 13 residues long. Germline V CDR1 and CDR2: SGHTA, FQGNSA. The V end lost 5 bases, the J end lost 4 bases, and 9 bases lay between the germline ends. The CDR3 DNA reads as TGTGCCAGCAGCCCGCCGATGTACAATGAGCAGTTCTTC. Its protein product is CASSPPMYNEQFF.

This clonotype was detected many times. This chain links TRBV4-2 with TRBJ2-7, with D perhaps matching TRBD2 (6 bases). CDR1 LGHNA and CDR2 YNFKEQ come from the germline V gene. V lost 4 bases and J 0 bases, leaving 10 bases between the germline ends. CDR3 length: 14 residues. CDR3 in amino acids: CASSRDSRSYEQYF. CDR3 nucleotides: TGTGCCAGCAGCCGGGACTCCCGCTCCTACGAGCAGTACTTC.

V and J are TRBV10-3 and TRBJ2-5; D gene ambiguous. From germline, CDR1 is ENHRY and CDR2 SYGVKD. Trimming removed 4 bases from V and 1 base from J, with 7 bases in between. The CDR3 is made up of 13 amino acids. CDR3: CAISVRLQETQYF. For the CDR3, the DNA is TGTGCCATCAGTGTGAGGCTCCAAGAGACCCAGTACTTC.

Concerning this clonotype: Since a much larger clone is just one base distant, this may be a read error. This rearrangement joins TRBV7-2 to TRBJ2-5; D is perhaps TRBD1 (5 bases). CDR3 size: 15 residues. The V end lost 3 bases, the J end lost 11 bases, and 22 bases lay between the germline ends. Germline V gene data show CDR1 as SGHTA and CDR2 as FQGNSA. The CDR3 nucleotides read TGTGCCAGCAGCTTGCGACAGATAGATAACAATGAGCAGTACTTC. Amino acids: CASSLRQIDNNEQYF.

The rearrangement links TRBV3-1 to TRBJ2-1; 9 nucleotides match TRBD1. This CDR3 region has 14 residues. The junction had 8 bases not matched to a gene; V was cut back by 4 bases and J by 10 bases. In germline, CDR1 is LGHDT, CDR2 YNNKEL (reference sequence). The CDR3 region is CASSPGTGSNEQFF. The CDR3 region has the DNA TGTGCCAGCAGCCCCGGGACAGGGAGCAACGAGCAGTTCTTC.

This clonotype has ten or more counts. V gene TRBV30 combines with J gene TRBJ2-7, with D hard to call. This CDR3 spans 14 amino acids. Trimming removed 0 bases at V and 0 bases at J, with 9 bases between. The germline V gene has CDR1 GTSNPN and CDR2 SVGIG (reference sequence). Written as DNA, the CDR3 is TGTGCCTGGAGTGTGGGCAGGTCCTCCTACGAGCAGTACTTC. As protein: CAWSVGRSSYEQYF.

This clonotype was found once. The rearrangement links TRBV4-1 to TRBJ1-2; D remains ambiguous. CDR1 is MGHRA, CDR2 YSYEKL, per germline. V lost 3 bases and J lost 4, with 12 bases in between. CDR3 length: 14 residues. The CDR3 loop is CASSHAHRSYGYTF. DNA for the CDR3: TGCGCCAGCAGCCATGCCCACAGATCCTATGGCTACACCTTC.

This clonotype was recorded many times. A much bigger clone sits one base away, suggesting this may be a read error. The V call is TRBV20-1, the J call TRBJ2-5, with 13 bases lining up with TRBD2. After removal of 7 bases from V and 6 bases from J, the junction contained 11 bases not matched to a gene. The V gene's germline CDR1 is DFQATT and CDR2 SNEGSKA (reference sequence). The CDR3 loop spans 15 amino acids. The CDR3 nucleotides are TGCAGTGGGGGAACTAGCGGGGGGGCCGGTCAGACCCAGTACTTC. Residues: CSGGTSGGAGQTQYF.

This clonotype has more than one count but fewer than ten. This sequence joins TRBV27 and TRBJ1-2; TRBD1 aligns across 10 bases. The CDR3 contains 13 residues. The trim removed 6 bases at V and 7 bases at J, leaving 5 bases unmatched. Germline V gene lookup returns CDR1 MNHEY and CDR2 SMNVEV (reference sequence). The CDR3 here is CASSTGTGVGYTF. The CDR3 DNA reads as TGTGCCAGCAGCACCGGGACAGGGGTTGGCTACACCTTC.

The table lists this clonotype with many counts. The chain uses TRBV2 and TRBJ1-5; D is possibly TRBD1 (5 bases). CDR1 SNHLY and CDR2 FYNNEI come from the germline V gene. The CDR3 is 17 residues long. The germline V and J ends were trimmed by 1 base and 1 base, with 14 bases remaining between them. The CDR3 reads CASSEGQLSWSNQPQHF. DNA for the CDR3: TGTGCCAGCAGTGAAGGACAGCTAAGTTGGAGCAATCAGCCCCAGCATTTT.